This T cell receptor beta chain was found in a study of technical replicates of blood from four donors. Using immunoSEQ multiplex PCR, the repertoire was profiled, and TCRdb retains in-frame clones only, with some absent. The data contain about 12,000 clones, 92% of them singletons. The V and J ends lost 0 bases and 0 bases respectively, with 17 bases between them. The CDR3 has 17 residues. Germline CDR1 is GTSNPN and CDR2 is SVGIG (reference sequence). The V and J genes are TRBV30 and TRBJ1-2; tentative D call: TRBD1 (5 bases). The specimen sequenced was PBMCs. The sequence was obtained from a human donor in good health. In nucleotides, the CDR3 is TGTGCCTGGAGTGTACTGCGGGGGGGAAAAGCTAACTATGGCTACACCTTC. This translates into CAWSVLRGGKANYGYTF.